Below, 18 T cell receptor beta chains from the same sample are listed, as sequenced in a study of blood T cell repertoires in COVID-19. Produced via immunoSEQ multiplex PCR; TCRdb's table is partial and in-frame only. The table has under 150,000 clones, approximately 85% seen once. The sample taken for sequencing was peripheral blood. Source of these receptors: a woman aged 60-70 years with COVID-19, enrolled during active disease.

The chain is built from TRBV19 and TRBJ1-5; D gene uncertain. V shed 4 bases and J shed 8 bases, with 12 bases lying between them. The CDR3 contains 13 residues. Per germline, CDR1 LNHDA and CDR2 SQIVND (reference sequence). In DNA, the CDR3 is TGTGCCAGTAGTACCGGACTATTAGAGCCCCAGCATTTT. It codes for CASSTGLLEPQHF.

The gene calls are TRBV19 and TRBJ1-2, with 8 bases aligning to TRBD1. The CDR3 consists of 17 residues. Germline loops: CDR1 LNHDA, CDR2 SQIVND (reference sequence). J gave up 3 bases and V 3 bases, and 12 bases lay outside the gene matches. This CDR3 is CASSIGSRGRVDYGYTF. Here the CDR3 DNA reads TGTGCCAGTAGTATTGGCTCCAGGGGGCGCGTGGACTATGGCTACACCTTC.

J is TRBJ2-3 and V is TRBV7-8, with 7 bases aligning to TRBD2. Germline V gene lookup returns CDR1 SGHVS and CDR2 FQNEAQ. This CDR3 comprises 16 residues. Trimming took 5 bases from V and 4 from J; bases not matched to a gene: 12. The CDR3 DNA follows: TGTGCCAGCAGCCCCAACTCCGCCCGGGGGGCAGATACGCAGTATTTT. Translating it yields CASSPNSARGADTQYF.

The rearrangement uses TRBV9 and TRBJ1-3; TRBD1 matches 8 bases. Trimming took 4 bases from V and 3 from J; bases not matched to a gene: 9. The CDR3 runs to 16 residues. The germline V gene encodes CDR1 SGDLS and CDR2 YYNGEE. The CDR3 nucleotides read TGTGCCAGCAGCTCCCGGACAGGGTCTATTGGAAACACCATATATTTT. This sequence encodes CASSSRTGSIGNTIYF.

The chain carries TRBV2 and TRBJ2-7; 7 nucleotides align to TRBD1. The CDR3 sequence is 14 residues long. With V trimmed by 4 bases and J by 7 bases, 10 bases remained unmatched. Germline V CDR1 and CDR2: SNHLY, FYNNEI. The CDR3 reads CASSVVTGRGEQYF. The CDR3 DNA is TGTGCCAGCAGTGTCGTGACAGGGAGAGGGGAGCAGTACTTC.

The chain links TRBV29-1 to TRBJ2-5; D may be TRBD1 (6 bases). V lost 3 bases and J lost 1, with 9 bases in between. CDR1 and CDR2 from the germline V gene are SQVTM and ANQGSEA. The CDR3 covers 13 residues. The CDR3 spells CSVDRGLQETQYF. CDR3 bases: TGCAGCGTTGACAGGGGCCTCCAAGAGACCCAGTACTTC.

This clone has a single count. The chain joins TRBV5-1 to TRBJ2-2; D might be TRBD1 (5 bases). This CDR3 has 13 amino acids. CDR1 is SGHRS and CDR2 is YFSETQ in the germline V gene. V was shortened by 6 bases and J by 5 bases, with 11 bases between the two germline ends. CDR3 amino acids: CASTLAGTGELFF. In DNA, the CDR3 is TGCGCCAGCACTCTGGCAGGGACCGGGGAGCTGTTTTTT.

This clone was counted between two and nine times. This rearrangement joins TRBV6-2 or TRBV6-3 to TRBJ1-1, with 12 bases identical to TRBD1. The CDR3 is made up of 18 amino acids. With 0 bases clipped from V and 3 bases from J, the junction kept 8 bases outside the gene matches. The germline V gene encodes CDR1 MNHEY and CDR2 SVGEGT. The CDR3 here is CASSYSSGQGAWYTEAFF. The CDR3 coding sequence is TGTGCCAGCAGTTACTCATCGGGACAGGGGGCATGGTACACTGAAGCTTTCTTT.

The gene calls are TRBV3-1 (or the pseudogene TRBV3-2) and TRBJ1-1; the D is unclear. This CDR3 has 14 residues. Deletions cut 4 bases from V and 0 bases from J, with 9 bases between. Germline values: CDR1 LGHDT, CDR2 YNNKEL (reference sequence). CDR3 loop: CASSRSYMNTEAFF. The CDR3, as DNA: TGTGCCAGCAGCCGGAGCTATATGAACACTGAAGCTTTCTTT.

This clone was observed a handful of times. The genes are TRBV30 and TRBJ2-7; 8 bases align to TRBD1. The CDR3 has 13 residues. Germline CDR1 is GTSNPN and CDR2 is SVGIG (reference sequence). After removal of 5 bases from V and 5 bases from J, the junction contained 8 bases not matched to a gene. CDR3 residues: CAWQRQGRHEQYF. CDR3 coding DNA: TGTGCCTGGCAGAGACAGGGGCGCCACGAGCAGTACTTC.

This clone was seen only a few times. The V call is TRBV12-3 or TRBV12-4, the J call TRBJ2-1; D is unclear. The V gene lost 6 bases and the J gene lost 5 bases, with 11 bases spanning the gap. The CDR3 is 13 residues long. The CDR3 reads CASSVMTNNEQFF. DNA of the CDR3: TGTGCCAGCAGCGTCATGACAAACAATGAGCAGTTCTTC.

V gene TRBV5-6 combines with J gene TRBJ2-3, with D hard to call. With 1 base removed from V and 1 base from J, the gap between germline ends came to 4 bases. CDR3 length: 13 residues. Germline CDR1 is SGHDT and CDR2 is YYEEEE. DNA of the CDR3: TGTGCCAGCAGCTTGTCAGGCACAGATACGCAGTATTTT. This gives the protein CASSLSGTDTQYF.

The chain carries TRBV24-1 and TRBJ2-7, with TRBD2 matching 8 bases. Germline V CDR1 and CDR2: KGHDR, SFDVKD. Trimming at V came to 5 bases and at J to 0 bases, leaving 8 bases not matched to a gene. The CDR3 is made up of 16 amino acids. The CDR3 sequence is CATSGLLAGGSYEQYF. The CDR3, as DNA: TGTGCCACCAGTGGCCTCCTAGCGGGTGGCTCCTACGAGCAGTACTTC.

This chain links TRBV5-1 with TRBJ2-1; 8 bases map to TRBD2. With V trimmed by 1 base and J by 10 bases, 13 bases remained unmatched. Germline CDR1 SGHRS, CDR2 YFSETQ. The CDR3 loop spans 16 amino acids. The CDR3 DNA reads as TGCGCCAGCAGCTTGAACAGCGGGGGCGCCCGGAGCGAGCAGTTCTTC. This encodes CASSLNSGGARSEQFF.

This clone was counted once. The genes are TRBV15 and TRBJ2-2; 8 bases fit TRBD1. The V segment lost 1 base and the J segment 1 base; nucleotides outside the gene matches: 5. CDR1 LNHNV and CDR2 YYDKDF come from the germline V gene (reference sequence). This CDR3 has 17 amino acids. The CDR3 is CATSRAGQGWNTGELFF. DNA of the CDR3: TGTGCCACCAGCAGAGCCGGACAGGGCTGGAACACCGGGGAGCTGTTTTTT.

This clone appeared once. The chain carries TRBV29-1 and TRBJ2-5; TRBD2 matches 8 bases. V was pared by 6 bases and J by 0 bases, with 3 bases of the junction left unmatched. There are 13 residues in the CDR3. The germline CDR1 and CDR2 sequences are SQVTM and ANQGSEA. The CDR3 region is CSVRAGDQETQYF. The CDR3 nucleotides read TGCAGCGTCCGAGCGGGGGACCAAGAGACCCAGTACTTC.

This clone was recorded once. The chain links TRBV19 to TRBJ1-5, with 7 bases that match TRBD1. The V gene end was trimmed by 5 bases and the J gene end by 2 bases; junction bases not matched to a gene: 3. Germline V gene sequence: CDR1 LNHDA, CDR2 SQIVND (reference sequence). This CDR3 spans 14 amino acids. The CDR3 sequence is CASSFTGGNQPQHF. The CDR3 DNA is TGTGCCAGTAGTTTCACAGGGGGCAATCAGCCCCAGCATTTT.

This clone was detected once. This sequence joins TRBV3-1 (or the pseudogene TRBV3-2) and TRBJ1-1, with D perhaps matching TRBD1 (5 bases). The CDR3 is 15 amino acids. In germline, CDR1 is LGHDT, CDR2 YNNKEL (reference sequence). Trimming stripped 1 base from V and 2 bases from J, with 11 bases between. The CDR3 protein is CASSQGRGGNTEAFF. The CDR3 nucleotides are TGTGCCAGCAGCCAAGGCCGGGGGGGTAACACTGAAGCTTTCTTT.